The next 29 T cell receptor beta chains were all read from a single sample in a study of cytotoxic CD8 clonotypes in ibrutinib-treated CLL. Clones were sequenced by immunoSEQ multiplex PCR, and TCRdb holds only the in-frame ones, with some missing. The sample carries about 140,000 clones, approximately 80% recorded once. The specimen comprised PBMCs, sampled after 36 months of ibrutinib treatment. The receptor set was obtained from a human donor with chronic lymphocytic leukemia.

This clone appeared once. The chain joins TRBV6-5 to TRBJ2-3, with 7 bases aligning to TRBD1. The trim removed 2 bases at V and 5 bases at J, leaving 4 bases unmatched. Germline assignment: CDR1 MNHEY and CDR2 SVGAGI. The CDR3 is 14 residues long. CDR3 residues: CASSYRTGGDTQYF. The CDR3 DNA follows: TGTGCCAGCAGTTACCGGACAGGAGGAGATACGCAGTATTTT.

J is TRBJ1-5 and V is TRBV19; D is unclear. The CDR3 is 13 residues long. Between the trimmed V and J ends, which lost 6 bases and 5 bases, there was a span of 11 bases. Germline V lookup: CDR1 LNHDA, CDR2 SQIVND (reference sequence). For the CDR3, the DNA is TGTGCCAGTAGGAGGGTCCGGGATCAGCCCCAGCATTTT. It is translated as CASRRVRDQPQHF.

J is TRBJ1-2 and V is TRBV6-5; weak D call: TRBD1 (6 bases). Per germline, CDR1 MNHEY and CDR2 SVGAGI. V dropped 0 bases and J dropped 3 bases, with 8 bases sitting between them. The CDR3 length is 14 residues. For the CDR3, the DNA is TGTGCCAGCAGTTACTCGGCAGGGGACTATGGCTACACCTTC. Protein: CASSYSAGDYGYTF.

This chain links TRBV9 with TRBJ2-3; 8 bases map to TRBD1. CDR1 is SGDLS, CDR2 YYNGEE, per germline. The length of the CDR3 is 15 residues. V dropped 3 bases and J dropped 5; count of bases not matched to a gene: 8. CDR3: CASSAGGLGGDTQYF. The CDR3 DNA follows: TGTGCCAGCAGCGCAGGGGGCCTCGGAGGAGATACGCAGTATTTT.

The chain recombines TRBV18 with TRBJ2-1; D not certain. This CDR3 has 14 residues. Germline V gives CDR1 KGHSH, CDR2 LQKENI. The V gene lost 3 bases and the J gene lost 7 bases, with 13 bases spanning the gap. The CDR3 loop is CASSPREASNEQFF. CDR3 nucleotides: TGTGCCAGCTCACCGAGAGAAGCGTCAAATGAGCAGTTCTTC.

V gene TRBV2 combines with J gene TRBJ1-2; no firm D call. V was trimmed by 8 bases and J by 7 bases, leaving 11 bases between them. The CDR3 is 11 residues long. Germline CDR1 reads SNHLY; CDR2 reads FYNNEI. The chain's CDR3 is CASGFHLGYTF. CDR3 DNA: TGTGCCAGCGGTTTTCACCTTGGCTACACCTTC.

The chain combines TRBV13 with TRBJ1-1, with D uncertain. V gave up 0 bases and J gave up 0 bases, with 5 bases separating them. This CDR3 contains 14 residues. The V gene's germline CDR1 is PRHDT and CDR2 FYEKMQ (reference sequence). CDR3 bases: TGTGCCAGCAGCTTAGGTCAGCTGAACACTGAAGCTTTCTTT. It encodes CASSLGQLNTEAFF.

A few counts support this clone. CDR3 in amino acids: CASRPFSGDTQYF. For the CDR3, the DNA is TGCGCCAGCAGACCCTTTAGCGGAGATACGCAGTATTTT. The chain uses TRBV5-1 and TRBJ2-3; TRBD2 is a possible D gene (6 bases). The CDR3 length is 13 residues. Trimming stripped 5 bases from V and 5 bases from J, with 12 bases between. Germline CDR1 reads SGHRS; CDR2 reads YFSETQ.

CDR3 DNA: TGTGCCAGCAGCTTGAGGACTAGCGACTACGAGCAGTACTTC. It yields the protein CASSLRTSDYEQYF. This chain links TRBV11-1 with TRBJ2-7; TRBD2 matches at 9 bases. The CDR3 totals 14 residues. V shed 3 bases, J shed 3 bases, and the junction held 3 bases outside the gene matches. Per germline, CDR1 SGHAT and CDR2 FQDESV (reference sequence).

The V call is TRBV6-1, the J call TRBJ2-7; D might be TRBD1 (6 bases). The CDR3 contains 15 residues. The V end lost 6 bases, the J end lost 2 bases, and 17 bases lay between the germline ends. Germline CDR1 MNHNS, CDR2 SASEGT. The CDR3 reads CASSPGQRQTYEQYF. The DNA of the CDR3 is TGTGCCAGCAGCCCAGGACAGCGGCAGACCTACGAGCAGTACTTC.

The chain couples TRBV19 to TRBJ2-7, with a weak D call TRBD1 (5 bases). The CDR3 spans 15 residues. The germline V gene has CDR1 LNHDA and CDR2 SQIVND (reference sequence). V shed 4 bases and J shed 0 bases, with 13 bases lying between them. The CDR3 spells CASSRLRGSSYEQYF. In nucleotides, the CDR3 is TGTGCCAGTAGTAGGTTAAGGGGTTCCTCCTACGAGCAGTACTTC.

The chain joins TRBV5-1 to TRBJ1-5, with 8 nucleotides matching TRBD1. The junction had 2 bases not matched to a gene; V was cut back by 0 bases and J by 6 bases. This CDR3 spans 14 amino acids. Germline V gene sequence: CDR1 SGHRS, CDR2 YFSETQ. CDR3 in amino acids: CASSLGTGIQPQHF. For the CDR3, the DNA is TGCGCCAGCAGCTTGGGGACAGGGATTCAGCCCCAGCATTTT.

The chain carries TRBV4-1 and TRBJ1-5; D unresolved. Germline CDR1 and CDR2: MGHRA and YSYEKL. The V end lost 4 bases, the J end lost 4 bases, and 11 bases lay between the germline ends. CDR3 length equals 14 residues. CDR3 DNA sequence: TGCGCCAGCAGCCTTAGGAGTATAAATCAGCCCCAGCATTTT. Translating it yields CASSLRSINQPQHF.

This clone was seen a few times. V gene TRBV15 combines with J gene TRBJ2-7, with D tentatively TRBD2 (6 bases). The germline CDR1 and CDR2 sequences are LNHNV and YYDKDF (reference sequence). Between the trimmed V and J ends, which lost 3 bases and 1 base, there was a span of 16 bases. The CDR3 contains 16 residues. CDR3 sequence (DNA): TGTGCCACCAGCAGGGGACTTGGACGGAGTTCCTACGAGCAGTACTTC. Residues: CATSRGLGRSSYEQYF.

This clone has more than one count but fewer than ten. The genes are TRBV7-9 and TRBJ2-6; no definite D call. Germline V gene lookup returns CDR1 SEHNR and CDR2 FQNEAQ (reference sequence). The V gene lost 4 bases and the J gene lost 1 base, with 2 bases spanning the gap. CDR3 length: 13 amino acids. The CDR3 DNA sequence: TGTGCCAGCAGCTATTCTGGGGCCAACGTCCTGACTTTC. This encodes CASSYSGANVLTF.

This chain uses TRBV11-3 with TRBJ2-1; TRBD2 aligns across 7 bases. The CDR3 contains 16 residues. After removal of 5 bases from V and 2 bases from J, the junction contained 9 bases not matched to a gene. Germline values: CDR1 SGHNT, CDR2 YENEEA. The CDR3 here is CASSPEPGRPYNEQFF. CDR3 bases: TGTGCCAGCAGCCCAGAGCCCGGGAGGCCCTACAATGAGCAGTTCTTC.

CDR3 amino acids: CASSEYRPSTF. CDR3 coding DNA: TGTGCCAGCAGTGAATACCGCCCATCCACCTTC. The V and J genes are TRBV6-1 and TRBJ1-2; D gene ambiguous. Trimming stripped 2 bases from V and 13 bases from J, with 11 bases between. The CDR3 has 11 amino acids. The germline V gene has CDR1 MNHNS and CDR2 SASEGT.

The CDR3 sequence: CASSWRGNRRELFF. In DNA form, the CDR3 reads TGTGCCAGCAGCTGGAGAGGGAACCGGAGGGAGCTGTTTTTT. The chain has TRBV5-4 and TRBJ2-2, with TRBD2 as a possible D gene (5 bases). Germline values: CDR1 SGHNT, CDR2 YYREEE (reference sequence). Trimming pared 3 bases from V and 9 bases from J, leaving 15 bases between. CDR3 length: 14 residues. The full variable domain, rest sourced from reference TRBV5-4 and TRBJ2-2, is ETGVTQSPTHLIKTRGQQVTLRCSSQSGHNTVSWYQQALGQGPQFIFQYYREEENGRGNFPPRFSGLQFPNYSSELNVNALELDDSALYLCASSWRGNRRELFFGEGSRLTVL.

As for this clone: Germline is not matched at one junction end, which may reflect a read error. This chain links TRBV28 with TRBJ2-7, with TRBD2 matching over 15 bases. Per the germline V gene, CDR1 is MDHEN and CDR2 is SYDVKM. CDR3 length equals 15 residues. CDR3 in amino acids: CASSPLGLAGGPYIF. For the CDR3, the DNA is TGTGCCAGCAGTCCTCTGGGACTAGCGGGGGGCCCTTATATCTTC.

A few counts support this clone. V is TRBV7-9 and J is TRBJ1-2; possibly TRBD1 for D (5 bases). Between the trimmed V and J ends, which lost 0 bases and 4 bases, there was a span of 9 bases. The germline CDR1 and CDR2 sequences are SEHNR and FQNEAQ (reference sequence). The CDR3 loop spans 14 amino acids. The CDR3 nucleotides are TGTGCCAGCAGCTTAGCGGCGGGGGGCTATGGCTACACCTTC. Protein: CASSLAAGGYGYTF.

A few counts support this clone. The rearrangement links TRBV7-9 to TRBJ1-2; D ambiguous. Germline-derived CDR1 and CDR2 are SEHNR and FQNEAQ (reference sequence). CDR3 length: 14 residues. With 5 bases removed from V and 4 bases from J, the gap between germline ends came to 14 bases. The CDR3 is CASSRGSGGYGYTF. In DNA form, the CDR3 reads TGTGCCAGCAGCAGAGGGAGTGGCGGCTATGGCTACACCTTC.

CDR3 DNA sequence: TGTGCCAGCAGTTACAAGTCGGGGAGCTCACCCCTCCACTTT. Translating it yields CASSYKSGSSPLHF. The chain is built from TRBV6-5 and TRBJ1-6; D is unclear. The CDR3 has 14 amino acids. Germline V gene lookup returns CDR1 MNHEY and CDR2 SVGAGI. V lost 2 bases, J lost 10 bases, and 12 bases lay in between.

For the CDR3, the DNA is TGTGCCAGCAGCTTAGATCCTGGCCAAGTCAGTAGAGAGACCCAGTACTTC. As protein: CASSLDPGQVSRETQYF. The gene calls are TRBV7-2 and TRBJ2-5; no definite D call. Per the germline V gene, CDR1 is SGHTA and CDR2 is FQGNSA. The ends were cut back, 1 base at V and 4 bases at J, with 19 bases in the middle. There are 17 residues in the CDR3.

This clone was seen only once. V is TRBV5-4 and J is TRBJ2-5, with 9 positions matching TRBD2. The germline V gene has CDR1 SGHNT and CDR2 YYREEE (reference sequence). The CDR3 spans 16 residues. V shed 5 bases and J 5 bases; nucleotides not matched to a gene: 13. CDR3: CASRIRGSGSGETQYF. DNA of the CDR3: TGTGCCAGCAGAATCCGAGGTAGCGGGAGCGGGGAGACCCAGTACTTC.

The chain has TRBV6-5 and TRBJ2-3, with 7 positions matching TRBD1. CDR1 MNHEY and CDR2 SVGAGI come from the germline V gene. The CDR3 spans 14 residues. Trimming removed 6 bases from V and 7 bases from J; junction bases left unmatched: 10. The CDR3 nucleotides are TGTGCCAGCAGAGTCCCGACAGGGCCAAATACGCAGTATTTT. Translating it yields CASRVPTGPNTQYF.

This clone appeared once. The chain joins TRBV5-6 to TRBJ1-2; D might be TRBD1 (6 bases). The germline CDR1 and CDR2 sequences are SGHDT and YYEEEE. The length of the CDR3 is 15 residues. Trimming removed 0 bases from V and 0 bases from J, with 9 bases in between. CDR3 nucleotides: TGTGCCAGCAGCTTGGGGACAGTAACTAACTATGGCTACACCTTC. This sequence encodes CASSLGTVTNYGYTF.

The V gene is TRBV19, the J gene TRBJ2-3, with 13 bases fitting TRBD2. CDR3 size: 16 residues. The trim removed 4 bases at V and 4 bases at J, leaving 5 bases unmatched. Per germline, CDR1 LNHDA and CDR2 SQIVND (reference sequence). The chain's CDR3 is CASSTLAGGFADTQYF. CDR3 coding DNA: TGTGCCAGTAGTACACTAGCGGGAGGGTTCGCAGATACGCAGTATTTT.

The V and J genes are TRBV6-6 and TRBJ1-5; TRBD1 matches 7 bases. V trimming: 9 bases; J trimming: 4 bases; junction bases outside the gene matches: 9. CDR1 and CDR2 (germline): MNHNY, SVGAGI (reference sequence). The length of the CDR3 is 14 residues. The chain's CDR3 is CASADRPINQPQHF. In DNA, the CDR3 is TGTGCCAGTGCGGACAGGCCGATAAATCAGCCCCAGCATTTT.

For the CDR3, the DNA is TGTGCCATCAGTGAGTCGAACGAGCAAGAGACCCAGTACTTC. Translated, it gives CAISESNEQETQYF. This sequence joins TRBV10-3 and TRBJ2-5, with D unresolved. CDR3 length: 14 amino acids. CDR1 ENHRY and CDR2 SYGVKD come from the germline V gene. Between the trimmed V and J ends, which lost 0 bases and 2 bases, there was a span of 7 bases.